Each of the 9 T cell receptor beta chains below was sequenced from the same sample in a study of cytomegalovirus exposure and HLA in healthy donors. With 60 Vbeta and 13 Jbeta primers, the PCR was carried out. The data were produced by immunoSEQ multiplex PCR, yet TCRdb's version contains in-frame clones alone and is incomplete. The sample gives 90,000 to 120,000 clones, about 9.5% of which show up once; about 5.7% is in the top ten. The specimen sequenced was PBMCs. Every receptor here comes from a man aged 40-49 years in good health and CMV-seropositive.

The chain carries TRBV2 and TRBJ2-7; D ambiguous. V was trimmed by 3 bases and J by 6 bases, leaving 6 bases between them. Per germline, CDR1 SNHLY and CDR2 FYNNEI. The CDR3 is 11 residues long. CDR3 residues: CASSERPEQYF. CDR3 DNA sequence: TGTGCCAGCAGTGAGAGGCCCGAGCAGTACTTC.

This clone occurred a few times. V gene TRBV11-3 combines with J gene TRBJ1-1; D is unresolved. Trimming took 5 bases from V and 6 from J, leaving 16 bases between them. This CDR3 has 14 amino acids. Germline values: CDR1 SGHNT, CDR2 YENEEA. CDR3: CASSLDGREPEAFF. As DNA, the CDR3 is TGTGCCAGCAGCCTCGACGGGAGGGAGCCTGAAGCTTTCTTT.

In its sample, this clone was seen a few times. CDR3 sequence reads: CAGEEQFF. The CDR3 nucleotides read TGTGCCGGGGAGGAGCAGTTCTTC. The gene calls are TRBV2 and TRBJ2-1; possibly TRBD2 for D (5 bases). Germline V gene lookup returns CDR1 SNHLY and CDR2 FYNNEI. CDR3 length: 8 residues. Trimming removed 11 bases at V and 10 bases at J, with 6 bases between. The entire variable domain, with the rest obtained from reference TRBV2 and TRBJ2-1, is as follows: EPEVTQTPSHQVTQMGQEVILRCVPISNHLYFYWYRQILGQKVEFLVSFYNNEISEKSEIFDDQFSVERPDGSNFTLKIRSTKLEDSAMYFCAGEEQFFGPGTRLTVL.

The V gene is TRBV15, the J gene TRBJ1-2, with a weak D call TRBD1 (5 bases). CDR3 size: 14 residues. Trimming removed 5 bases at V and 4 bases at J, with 14 bases between. Germline lookup yields CDR1 LNHNV and CDR2 YYDKDF (reference sequence). This chain's CDR3 is CATSVRQTLYGYTF. The CDR3 DNA follows: TGTGCCACCAGCGTTCGACAGACCCTCTATGGCTACACCTTC.

This clone was detected only a few times. V and J are TRBV29-1 and TRBJ2-5; 11 bases align to TRBD2. Germline CDR1 and CDR2: SQVTM and ANQGSEA. J lost 5 bases, V lost 6 bases, and 17 bases had no gene match. The CDR3 consists of 17 residues. CDR3 nucleotide sequence: TGCAGCGTAACCCGTGGGCTAGCGGGAGGAGGTGGGGAGACCCAGTACTTC. Protein: CSVTRGLAGGGGETQYF.

This clone came up a few times. This chain connects TRBV11-3 to TRBJ2-1, with a possible D match to TRBD2 (5 bases). V was cut by 1 base and J by 5 bases, with 12 bases left in between. The CDR3 contains 15 residues. Germline CDR1 is SGHNT and CDR2 is YENEEA. This CDR3 reads CASSLGGYANNEQFF. In DNA, the CDR3 is TGTGCCAGCAGCTTAGGCGGGTACGCAAACAATGAGCAGTTCTTC.

This clone occurred a few times. This chain connects TRBV4-3 to TRBJ2-1; possible D gene TRBD1, 5 bases. The CDR3 extends over 16 amino acids. Trimming left V 1 base short and J 3 bases short, with 13 bases between. The germline V gene has CDR1 LGHNA and CDR2 YSLEER. CDR3 nucleotides: TGCGCCAGCAGCCAAGCTTCAGGGTTAAACTACAATGAGCAGTTCTTC. Amino acid sequence: CASSQASGLNYNEQFF.

This clone was detected a few times. This chain joins TRBV27 and TRBJ1-4; tentative D call: TRBD1 (5 bases). The CDR3 has 16 residues. Trimming stripped 6 bases from V and 3 bases from J, with 17 bases between. Per the germline V gene, CDR1 is MNHEY and CDR2 is SMNVEV (reference sequence). CDR3 amino acids: CASSELQGRANEKLFF. CDR3 DNA: TGTGCCAGCAGCGAACTCCAGGGTAGGGCTAATGAAAAACTGTTTTTT.

This clone appeared a few times. The rearrangement joins TRBV7-2 to TRBJ2-2, with a possible D match to TRBD1 (5 bases). Per germline, CDR1 SGHTA and CDR2 FQGNSA. There are 13 residues in the CDR3. The ends were cut back, 11 bases at V and 0 bases at J, with 10 bases in the middle. This chain's CDR3 is CALQQANTGELFF. In DNA, the CDR3 is TGTGCCTTGCAACAGGCGAACACCGGGGAGCTGTTTTTT.